These T cell receptor beta chains were read from a single sample in a study of blood T cell repertoires in COVID-19. Sequencing used immunoSEQ multiplex PCR; TCRdb keeps in-frame clones, though not all of them. The sample holds 150,000 to 200,000 clones, 80% to 90% seen once. The sample taken for sequencing was peripheral blood. The source is a man younger than 30 who had recovered from COVID-19. The CDR3 runs from the conserved cysteine through the conserved F or W. The D gene is left open where the match is weak. The listing skips clone size in some rows; elsewhere it reads once, few, many or a size class.

V: TRBV9; size: once; D: TRBD2; J: TRBJ2-2; DNA: TGTGCCAGCAGCCCTATAGCGGGATCGAGCACCGGGGAGCTGTTTTTT; CDR3: CASSPIAGSSTGELFF
V: TRBV5-4; size: -; D: TRBD1; J: TRBJ2-7; DNA: TGTGCCAGCAGCTCCGACAGGGGAGACGAGCAGTACTTC; CDR3: CASSSDRGDEQYF
V: TRBV23-1; size: -; D: -; J: TRBJ2-2; DNA: TGCGCCAGCAGTCAACGACAGGCCCACGGGGAGCTGTTTTTT; CDR3: CASSQRQAHGELFF
V: TRBV20-1; size: -; D: -; J: TRBJ2-3; DNA: TGCAGTGCTAGTAAGGGGACAACAGATACGCAGTATTTT; CDR3: CSASKGTTDTQYF
V: TRBV28; size: -; D: -; J: TRBJ1-2; DNA: TGTGCCAGCAGTTTCCGAAACCGGGACACCAATGGCTACACCTTC; CDR3: CASSFRNRDTNGYTF
V: TRBV6-5; size: -; D: TRBD2; J: TRBJ2-2; DNA: TGTGCCAGCAATGGGAGGGGTTACACCGGGGAGCTGTTTTTT; CDR3: CASNGRGYTGELFF
V: TRBV9; size: -; D: -; J: TRBJ2-7; DNA: TGTGCCAGCAGCGTTTCCGGTGGGGCAGGGGCCGAGCAGTACTTC; CDR3: CASSVSGGAGAEQYF
V: TRBV10-3; size: -; D: -; J: TRBJ1-5; DNA: TGTGCCGCTCACCCGGACAGTAGCAATCAGCCCCAGCATTTT; CDR3: CAAHPDSSNQPQHF
V: TRBV7-2; size: -; D: -; J: TRBJ1-2; DNA: TGTGCCAGCAGCTCATACCGGACAGTCTATGGCTACACCTTC; CDR3: CASSSYRTVYGYTF
V: TRBV9; size: -; D: -; J: TRBJ2-7; DNA: TGTGCCAGCAGCGTAGCCAGCGGACCCACTTACGAGCAGTACTTC; CDR3: CASSVASGPTYEQYF
V: TRBV4-1; size: -; D: -; J: TRBJ1-1; DNA: TGCGCCAGCAGCCAAGATCAGACAGAAGCTTTCTTT; CDR3: CASSQDQTEAFF
V: TRBV5-1; size: once; D: -; J: TRBJ1-3; DNA: TGCGCCAGCAGCTTGGTCGGAGGGGCCTACGGAAACACCATATATTTT; CDR3: CASSLVGGAYGNTIYF
V: TRBV6-2/TRBV6-3; size: -; D: -; J: TRBJ2-7; DNA: TGTGCCAGCAGTTACGATCAGGGCTCCTACGAGCAGTACTTC; CDR3: CASSYDQGSYEQYF
V: TRBV4-3; size: -; D: TRBD2; J: TRBJ2-7; DNA: TGCGCCAGCAGTACTAGAGCGGGAGCTCACGAGCAGTACTTC; CDR3: CASSTRAGAHEQYF
V: TRBV2; size: -; D: -; J: TRBJ2-6; DNA: TGTGCCAGCAAGGGGGGGTCGGCTGGGGCCAACGTCCTGACTTTC; CDR3: CASKGGSAGANVLTF
V: TRBV14; size: -; D: -; J: TRBJ2-7; DNA: TGTGCCAGCAGCCAAGTTGGGGGGGCCCCCTACGAGCAGTACTTC; CDR3: CASSQVGGAPYEQYF